This passage covers 16 T cell receptor beta chains from one sample sequenced in a study of cytomegalovirus exposure and HLA in healthy donors. PCR involved 60 Vbeta and 13 Jbeta primers. Libraries were prepared by immunoSEQ multiplex PCR; TCRdb keeps only in-frame clonotypes and omits some of them. The sample has about 180,000 clones, roughly 81% seen once; the top ten hold over 4.5%. Sequencing input: PBMCs. All receptors derive from a young woman in good health and CMV-seropositive.

The rearrangement uses TRBV25-1 and TRBJ2-5, with D possibly TRBD1 on 6 matching bases. CDR1 MGHDK and CDR2 SYGVNS come from the germline V gene. V lost 5 bases, J lost 1 base, and 17 bases lay in between. This CDR3 contains 16 residues. CDR3 amino acids: CASSPLGGRGQETQYF. CDR3 sequence (DNA): TGTGCCAGCAGTCCGCTGGGTGGCAGGGGCCAAGAGACCCAGTACTTC.

The V gene is TRBV6-1, the J gene TRBJ1-6; TRBD1 matches 10 bases. V dropped 5 bases and J dropped 6; count of bases not matched to a gene: 4. Germline V gene lookup returns CDR1 MNHNS and CDR2 SASEGT. This CDR3 contains 15 residues. CDR3 amino acids: CASSSGQGVNSPLHF. For the CDR3, the DNA is TGTGCCAGCAGTTCCGGACAGGGGGTTAATTCACCCCTCCACTTT.

The chain carries TRBV15 and TRBJ1-2; a weak D match, TRBD1 (5 bases). The V end was cut by 9 bases, the J end by 2 bases, with 13 bases between. CDR3 size: 13 residues. CDR1 and CDR2 (germline): LNHNV, YYDKDF (reference sequence). The CDR3 is CATSQGRNYGYTF. The CDR3 nucleotides read TGTGCCACGTCGCAGGGCCGAAACTATGGCTACACCTTC.

The CDR3 region is CASSDRLGSGNQPQHF. As DNA, the CDR3 is TGTGCCAGCAGTGACAGGTTGGGTTCGGGCAATCAGCCCCAGCATTTT. The chain couples TRBV2 to TRBJ1-5, with no clear D. The CDR3 extends over 16 amino acids. CDR1 SNHLY and CDR2 FYNNEI come from the germline V gene. Trimming left V 3 bases short and J 2 bases short, with 14 bases between. The full variable domain, with the rest looked up from reference TRBV2 and TRBJ1-5, is EPEVTQTPSHQVTQMGQEVILRCVPISNHLYFYWYRQILGQKVEFLVSFYNNEISEKSEIFDDQFSVERPDGSNFTLKIRSTKLEDSAMYFCASSDRLGSGNQPQHFGDGTRLSIL.

This clone was counted a single time. The V call is TRBV27, the J call TRBJ2-3, with 12 nucleotides matching TRBD2. Looked up from germline, CDR1 is MNHEY and CDR2 is SMNVEV (reference sequence). The CDR3 extends over 19 amino acids. V shed 6 bases and J 5 bases; nucleotides not matched to a gene: 18. The CDR3, as DNA: TGTGCCAGCAGGGCACTCTCGCTCCTAGCGGGGGGGTCGGGAGATACGCAGTATTTT. Translating gives CASRALSLLAGGSGDTQYF.

CDR3 protein: CASTTLGAKGEKLFF. The CDR3 nucleotides read TGTGCCAGCACCACTTTGGGGGCCAAGGGAGAAAAACTGTTTTTT. The chain recombines TRBV7-9 with TRBJ1-4; D might be TRBD1 (6 bases). Trimming removed 7 bases from V and 8 bases from J, with 20 bases in between. Germline V gene lookup returns CDR1 SEHNR and CDR2 FQNEAQ (reference sequence). This CDR3 comprises 15 residues.

This rearrangement joins TRBV5-1 to TRBJ1-1; TRBD1 is a possible D gene (5 bases). Germline V CDR1 and CDR2: SGHRS, YFSETQ. The V end was cut by 6 bases, the J end by 0 bases, with 12 bases between. The CDR3 runs to 14 residues. As DNA, the CDR3 is TGCGCCAGCATTCGGGGGGTGGTGAACACTGAAGCTTTCTTT. Residues: CASIRGVVNTEAFF.

The V call is TRBV28, the J call TRBJ2-5, with 8 positions matching TRBD2. The V segment lost 3 bases and the J segment 1 base; nucleotides outside the gene matches: 13. In germline, CDR1 is MDHEN, CDR2 SYDVKM. The CDR3 consists of 18 residues. In DNA form, the CDR3 reads TGTGCCAGCAGTTTCTTCGACCTCTATAGCGGGGCCCAAGAGACCCAGTACTTC. This encodes CASSFFDLYSGAQETQYF.

The rearrangement joins TRBV29-1 to TRBJ1-1; D is unresolved. This CDR3 comprises 12 residues. Trimming stripped 7 bases from V and 0 bases from J, with 9 bases between. CDR1 and CDR2 from the germline V gene are SQVTM and ANQGSEA. The CDR3 region is CSAIGLNTEAFF. The DNA for the CDR3 is TGCAGCGCCATCGGGTTGAACACTGAAGCTTTCTTT.

The V call is TRBV9, the J call TRBJ1-1; 8 bases line up with TRBD1. Unmatched junction bases numbered 7, after V lost 1 base and J lost 5 bases. The CDR3 is 15 amino acids. Germline V CDR1 and CDR2: SGDLS, YYNGEE. CDR3 residues: CASSVTDRARTEAFF. The CDR3 DNA is TGTGCCAGCAGCGTAACGGACAGGGCGAGGACTGAAGCTTTCTTT.

The chain joins TRBV7-2 to TRBJ2-1, with TRBD1 identical over 7 bases. Germline V gives CDR1 SGHTA, CDR2 FQGNSA. The CDR3 is 14 residues long. After removal of 2 bases from V and 7 bases from J, the junction contained 5 bases not matched to a gene. Here the CDR3 reads CASSLKTGQNEQFF. The DNA for the CDR3 is TGTGCCAGCAGCTTAAAGACAGGGCAAAATGAGCAGTTCTTC.

The rearrangement links TRBV4-3 to TRBJ1-2; a weak D match, TRBD1 (6 bases). Germline assignment: CDR1 LGHNA and CDR2 YSLEER. V was cut by 1 base and J by 4 bases, with 19 bases left in between. This CDR3 is 17 amino acids long. The chain's CDR3 is CASSQGMGTWISYGYTF. CDR3 in DNA: TGCGCCAGCAGCCAAGGAATGGGGACATGGATTTCCTATGGCTACACCTTC.

This rearrangement joins TRBV30 to TRBJ1-4; TRBD1 is a possible D gene (6 bases). Germline lookup yields CDR1 GTSNPN and CDR2 SVGIG (reference sequence). The V end was cut by 0 bases, the J end by 8 bases, with 16 bases between. CDR3 length: 15 amino acids. CDR3 amino acids: CAWSVLQGGREKLFF. In DNA form, the CDR3 reads TGTGCCTGGAGTGTATTACAGGGCGGGCGGGAAAAACTGTTTTTT.

J is TRBJ2-7 and V is TRBV29-1; D might be TRBD2 (5 bases). This CDR3 spans 14 amino acids. CDR1 is SQVTM, CDR2 ANQGSEA, per germline. The ends were cut back, 1 base at V and 0 bases at J, with 10 bases in the middle. CDR3 protein: CSVEVATLSYEQYF. As DNA, the CDR3 is TGCAGCGTTGAAGTAGCGACTCTCTCCTACGAGCAGTACTTC.

The J gene is TRBJ1-5, the V gene TRBV4-3; unclear D gene. From germline, CDR1 is LGHNA and CDR2 YSLEER. The V end lost 0 bases, the J end lost 4 bases, and 7 bases lay between the germline ends. The CDR3 covers 14 residues. In nucleotides, the CDR3 is TGCGCCAGCAGCCAAGATTACTGGAATCAGCCCCAGCATTTT. It is translated as CASSQDYWNQPQHF.

V usage is TRBV6-6 and J usage is TRBJ2-1, with D perhaps TRBD2 (5 bases). The V gene lost 11 bases and the J gene lost 0 bases, with 11 bases spanning the gap. Germline-derived CDR1 and CDR2 are MNHNY and SVGAGI (reference sequence). The CDR3 contains 13 residues. The CDR3 reads CAPRGSSYNEQFF. CDR3 sequence (DNA): TGTGCCCCCCGGGGAAGCTCCTACAATGAGCAGTTCTTC.